This TCR beta chain was found in a study of Ad26.COV2.S vaccination and SARS-CoV-2 variants. Study as a whole: Donor had been placed in the Ad26.COV2.S arm of the COV1001 trial.

Details on this clone: Its antigen is as yet unknown.

Treatment noted: approximately 18 received Ad26.COV2.S at low or high dose, single or two shots; about five received placebo; per-sample allocation not given. Collection of samples fell on day 63 after the first vaccine or placebo injection. Measured with immunoSEQ multiplex PCR; TCRdb has only the in-frame clones, and not every one. The sample carries about 480,000 clones, around 85% recorded once. Overall study findings and caveats: Placebo recipients had lower spike-specific TCR breadth than vaccine recipients.

Germline CDR1 SNHLY, CDR2 FYNNEI. The V gene end was trimmed by 6 bases and the J gene end by 1 base; junction bases not matched to a gene: 8. The CDR3 is made up of 16 amino acids. Source: peripheral blood, taken in a trial of Ad26.COV2.S vaccine versus placebo. J is TRBJ2-3 and V is TRBV2; 9 bases line up with TRBD2. This sequence originates from a person aged 18-60 years who received the Ad26.COV2.S COVID-19 vaccine or a placebo. CDR3 in amino acids: CASREGTSFGTDTQYF. CDR3 in DNA: TGTGCCAGCAGAGAGGGGACTAGCTTCGGCACAGATACGCAGTATTTT.